Each of the 30 T cell receptor beta chains below was sequenced from the same sample in a study of cytotoxic CD8 clonotypes in ibrutinib-treated CLL. This table comes from immunoSEQ multiplex PCR, and its TCRdb copy is limited to in-frame clones, with some not included. The profile shows a few hundred thousand clones, roughly two thirds of them singletons. Specimen: PBMCs, collected after 36 months of ibrutinib treatment. The source is a human donor with chronic lymphocytic leukemia.

This clone has a handful of counts. The chain joins TRBV10-3 to TRBJ2-2; D is possibly TRBD1 (5 bases). Trimming took off 6 bases at V and 6 bases at J, with 11 bases between the two ends. The germline gives CDR1 ENHRY, CDR2 SYGVKD. The CDR3 length is 13 residues. In nucleotides, the CDR3 is TGTGCCATCAGACCTCAGGGCTCCGGGGAGCTGTTTTTT. Its translation: CAIRPQGSGELFF.

V is TRBV5-3 and J is TRBJ2-1; no clear D. TRBV5-3 is an ORF for which the function is uncertain. The ends were cut back, 4 bases at V and 2 bases at J, with 28 bases in the middle. The CDR3 spans 20 residues. This chain's CDR3 is CARSQRLWTVSVSPYNEQFF. The CDR3 nucleotides read TGTGCCAGAAGCCAAAGATTGTGGACCGTTAGTGTTAGCCCCTACAATGAGCAGTTCTTC.

This rearrangement joins TRBV10-3 to TRBJ1-1; D is ambiguous. Germline-derived CDR1 and CDR2 are ENHRY and SYGVKD. V was pared by 3 bases and J by 1 base, with 6 bases between. This CDR3 has 13 amino acids. CDR3: CAISDMGNTEAFF. The CDR3 DNA sequence: TGTGCCATCAGTGATATGGGGAACACTGAAGCTTTCTTT.

CDR3 residues: CASSAQGYEQYF. The CDR3 DNA sequence: TGTGCCAGCAGCGCTCAGGGCTACGAGCAGTACTTC. The chain employs TRBV9 and TRBJ2-7; the D gene is possibly TRBD1 (5 bases). The germline CDR1 and CDR2 sequences are SGDLS and YYNGEE. CDR3 length equals 12 residues. Trimming took 3 bases from V and 3 from J, leaving 7 bases between them.

The DNA of the CDR3 is TGTGCCACCAGCTCCCTGTCCGGGACTAGCGGGAGTGGATCCTACAATGAGCAGTTCTTC. This translates into CATSSLSGTSGSGSYNEQFF. The V call is TRBV15, the J call TRBJ2-1, with 14 bases fitting TRBD2. In germline, CDR1 is LNHNV, CDR2 YYDKDF (reference sequence). This CDR3 contains 20 residues. J was trimmed by 1 base and V by 5 bases; bases with no gene match: 13. Based on the CDR3 plus reference TRBV15 and TRBJ2-1, the full variable domain is DAMVIQNPRYQVTQFGKPVTLSCSQTLNHNVMYWYQQKSSQAPKLLFHYYDKDFNNEADTPDNFQSRRPNTSFCFLDIRSPGLGDTAMYLCATSSLSGTSGSGSYNEQFFGPGTRLTVL.

The CDR3 region has the DNA TGTGCCAGCAGCGGGGACCTGAGGAGTGGCTACACCTTC. Translating gives CASSGDLRSGYTF. The chain is built from TRBV2 and TRBJ1-2; D possibly corresponds to TRBD1 (5 bases). This CDR3 contains 13 residues. Trimming cost V 6 bases and J 7 bases, with 15 bases left between them. CDR1 and CDR2 from the germline V gene are SNHLY and FYNNEI.

The chain has TRBV9 and TRBJ2-7; weak D call: TRBD1 (5 bases). This CDR3 spans 15 amino acids. Germline CDR1 reads SGDLS; CDR2 reads YYNGEE. V was cut by 3 bases and J by 2 bases, with 15 bases left in between. Written as DNA, the CDR3 is TGTGCCAGCAGCGGGGCCCCGACAGCTCCCTACGAGCAGTACTTC. It specifies CASSGAPTAPYEQYF.

The J gene is TRBJ1-5, the V gene TRBV13; no definite D call. V dropped 0 bases and J dropped 0 bases, with 6 bases sitting between them. This CDR3 spans 15 amino acids. CDR1 PRHDT and CDR2 FYEKMQ come from the germline V gene (reference sequence). CDR3 DNA sequence: TGTGCCAGCAGCTTAGGTGGCAATAGCAATCAGCCCCAGCATTTT. This translates into CASSLGGNSNQPQHF. Full variable domain (rest looked up from reference TRBV13 and TRBJ1-5): AAGVIQSPRHLIKEKRETATLKCYPIPRHDTVYWYQQGPGQDPQFLISFYEKMQSDKGSIPDRFSAQQFSDYHSELNMSSLELGDSALYFCASSLGGNSNQPQHFGDGTRLSIL.

The rearrangement joins TRBV9 to TRBJ2-1; unclear D gene. The CDR3 runs to 15 residues. V was cut by 4 bases and J by 2 bases, with 13 bases left in between. Germline CDR1 SGDLS, CDR2 YYNGEE. The CDR3: CASSLQSRPYNEQFF. CDR3 DNA: TGTGCCAGCAGCCTTCAGTCAAGACCCTACAATGAGCAGTTCTTC.

DNA of the CDR3: TGTGCCAGCAGTTACTCTACACGAAACGAGCAGTACTTC. This codes for CASSYSTRNEQYF. The J gene is TRBJ2-7, the V gene TRBV6-5; D gene ambiguous. Trimming cost V 0 bases and J 5 bases, with 8 bases left between them. CDR1 is MNHEY, CDR2 SVGAGI, per germline. The CDR3 sequence is 13 residues long.

This clone was seen a few times. The sample contains more than one DNA sequence encoding this CDR3. The rearrangement uses TRBV27 and TRBJ1-2; D gene ambiguous. The V gene's germline CDR1 is MNHEY and CDR2 SMNVEV (reference sequence). The CDR3 is 13 amino acids. The germline V and J ends were trimmed by 0 bases and 3 bases, with 5 bases remaining between them. The CDR3, as DNA: TGTGCCAGCAGTTTATCGGGAGACTATGGCTACACCTTC. This gives the protein CASSLSGDYGYTF.

The rearrangement uses TRBV9 and TRBJ2-4, with D possibly TRBD1 on 6 matching bases. Germline V gene sequence: CDR1 SGDLS, CDR2 YYNGEE. V lost 3 bases and J lost 7, with 20 bases in between. The CDR3 sequence is 16 residues long. CDR3 nucleotide sequence: TGTGCCAGCAGCGAGGGCCGGACAGCCGACCTGAACATTCAGTACTTC. It translates to CASSEGRTADLNIQYF. The variable domain in full, completed from reference TRBV9 and TRBJ2-4, reads DSGVTQTPKHLITATGQRVTLRCSPRSGDLSVYWYQQSLDQGLQFLIQYYNGEERAKGNILERFSAQQFPDLHSELNLSSLELGDSALYFCASSEGRTADLNIQYFGAGTRLSVL.

This sequence joins TRBV18 and TRBJ2-5; perhaps TRBD2 as D (5 bases). The V end was cut by 2 bases, the J end by 1 base, with 14 bases between. Looked up from germline, CDR1 is KGHSH and CDR2 is LQKENI. The CDR3 runs to 16 residues. CDR3 loop: CASSPFHVGAQETQYF. DNA for the CDR3: TGTGCCAGCTCACCATTCCACGTGGGAGCCCAAGAGACCCAGTACTTC.

The chain employs TRBV29-1 and TRBJ2-2; 7 bases are shared with TRBD1. This CDR3 comprises 13 residues. CDR1 SQVTM and CDR2 ANQGSEA come from the germline V gene. V shed 8 bases, J shed 1 base, and the junction held 4 bases outside the gene matches. The CDR3 region has the DNA TGCAGCTCAAGGGACAGGAACACCGGGGAGCTGTTTTTT. Translated: CSSRDRNTGELFF.

The J gene is TRBJ1-1, the V gene TRBV29-1, with a weak D call TRBD1 (5 bases). The CDR3 has 11 amino acids. V was pared by 5 bases and J by 11 bases, with 15 bases between. Germline V gene lookup returns CDR1 SQVTM and CDR2 ANQGSEA. The CDR3 nucleotides read TGCAGCGTTTACGGACACCCCGGGGCTTTCTTT. Its protein product is CSVYGHPGAFF.

This clone was counted a few times. The V call is TRBV4-1, the J call TRBJ1-4, with D possibly TRBD1 on 5 matching bases. CDR3 length: 15 residues. The V and J ends lost 1 base and 8 bases respectively, with 14 bases between them. In germline, CDR1 is MGHRA, CDR2 YSYEKL. Written as DNA, the CDR3 is TGCGCCAGCAGCCAAGGATCGGCAGGGAACGAAAAACTGTTTTTT. This codes for CASSQGSAGNEKLFF.

This clone was seen a single time. The rearrangement uses TRBV25-1 and TRBJ2-5; D not certain. The CDR3 is 14 residues long. Trimming left V 1 base short and J 0 bases short, with 6 bases between. CDR1 is MGHDK, CDR2 SYGVNS, per germline. The CDR3 spells CASSEFANQETQYF. The CDR3 coding sequence is TGTGCCAGCAGTGAATTTGCGAACCAAGAGACCCAGTACTTC.

This clone was seen just once. CDR3 residues: CASSFGSYNEQFF. CDR3 DNA: TGTGCCAGCAGTTTTGGTTCCTACAATGAGCAGTTCTTC. The gene calls are TRBV28 and TRBJ2-1; D is undetermined. The V and J ends lost 3 bases and 1 base respectively, with 4 bases between them. In germline, CDR1 is MDHEN, CDR2 SYDVKM. The CDR3 covers 13 residues.

V and J are TRBV6-5 and TRBJ1-6; the match to TRBD1 covers 7 bases. The CDR3 has 15 residues. Trimming took 9 bases from V and 3 from J; bases not matched to a gene: 8. Germline lookup yields CDR1 MNHEY and CDR2 SVGAGI. The CDR3 reads CARALTGNYNSPLHF. DNA for the CDR3: TGTGCCAGAGCGCTGACAGGGAACTATAATTCACCCCTCCACTTT.

The genes are TRBV25-1 and TRBJ1-4; D gene uncertain. The germline gives CDR1 MGHDK, CDR2 SYGVNS. V was cut by 6 bases and J by 7 bases, with 6 bases left in between. CDR3 size: 11 residues. CDR3 protein: CASRFVEKLFF. The CDR3 nucleotides read TGTGCCAGCAGATTTGTTGAAAAACTGTTTTTT.

This clone has just a few counts. This chain uses TRBV18 with TRBJ1-4; 11 positions agree with TRBD1. This CDR3 has 16 residues. The ends lost 1 base at V and 5 bases at J; junction bases unmatched: 3. Germline loops: CDR1 KGHSH, CDR2 LQKENI. CDR3 nucleotides: TGTGCCAGCTCACCACTCGGGACAGGGGGGAATGAAAAACTGTTTTTT. This gives the protein CASSPLGTGGNEKLFF.

This rearrangement joins TRBV2 to TRBJ1-2; D gene ambiguous. This CDR3 is 14 amino acids long. Deletions cut 0 bases from V and 6 bases from J, with 11 bases between. Germline V lookup: CDR1 SNHLY, CDR2 FYNNEI. CDR3 coding DNA: TGTGCCAGCAGTGAAGCGCTACAGCCAGATGGCTACACCTTC. It yields the protein CASSEALQPDGYTF.

In its sample, this clone was seen a few times. This chain links TRBV10-3 with TRBJ2-3; TRBD1 agrees at 7 bases. The CDR3 is 14 residues long. Unmatched junction bases numbered 9, after V lost 6 bases and J lost 6 bases. Germline V lookup: CDR1 ENHRY, CDR2 SYGVKD. In nucleotides, the CDR3 is TGTGCCATCAGCGACCTCTCACAGGGGGATACGCAGTATTTT. Translation gives CAISDLSQGDTQYF.

This sequence joins TRBV9 and TRBJ2-1; the match to TRBD2 covers 9 bases. Germline lookup yields CDR1 SGDLS and CDR2 YYNGEE. Trimming at V came to 3 bases and at J to 10 bases, leaving 14 bases not matched to a gene. The CDR3 contains 16 residues. The CDR3 loop is CASSAHPLAGVGEQFF. CDR3 bases: TGTGCCAGCAGCGCGCACCCCTTAGCGGGAGTAGGGGAGCAGTTCTTC. The full variable domain, rest sourced from reference TRBV9 and TRBJ2-1, is DSGVTQTPKHLITATGQRVTLRCSPRSGDLSVYWYQQSLDQGLQFLIQYYNGEERAKGNILERFSAQQFPDLHSELNLSSLELGDSALYFCASSAHPLAGVGEQFFGPGTRLTVL.

The chain is built from TRBV11-3 and TRBJ2-7, with 8 nucleotides matching TRBD1. This CDR3 region has 16 residues. Germline CDR1 SGHNT, CDR2 YENEEA. Germline trimming cut 0 bases from V and 3 bases from J; bases unmatched to any gene: 7. CDR3 nucleotide sequence: TGTGCCAGCAGCTTAGATCTCCCGACAGGGGACTACGAGCAGTACTTC. Amino acids: CASSLDLPTGDYEQYF.

The V gene is TRBV4-1, the J gene TRBJ2-2, with D perhaps being TRBD1 or TRBD2 (5 bases each). Trimming pared 3 bases from V and 0 bases from J, leaving 17 bases between. CDR1 is MGHRA, CDR2 YSYEKL, per germline. The CDR3 totals 18 residues. Written as DNA, the CDR3 is TGCGCCAGCAGCCACCCCCGGGGCTCAGGGACGAACACCGGGGAGCTGTTTTTT. This sequence encodes CASSHPRGSGTNTGELFF.

The chain couples TRBV27 to TRBJ2-1, with D possibly TRBD2 on 6 matching bases. Trimming took 5 bases from V and 3 from J, leaving 14 bases between them. In germline, CDR1 is MNHEY, CDR2 SMNVEV (reference sequence). The CDR3 totals 15 residues. CDR3 in DNA: TGTGCCAGCAGTCCCAGGGACTTCGTCTACAATGAGCAGTTCTTC. Its translation: CASSPRDFVYNEQFF.

This chain uses TRBV19 with TRBJ2-7; D not resolved. Germline V CDR1 and CDR2: LNHDA, SQIVND (reference sequence). The CDR3 totals 11 residues. Trimming stripped 5 bases from V and 7 bases from J, with 9 bases between. CDR3 in DNA: TGTGCCAGTAGTCTCGGACGGGAGCAGTACTTC. Translated, it gives CASSLGREQYF.

The rearrangement uses TRBV27 and TRBJ2-7; tentative D call: TRBD2 (5 bases). Germline-derived CDR1 and CDR2 are MNHEY and SMNVEV (reference sequence). The ends were cut back, 3 bases at V and 7 bases at J, with 10 bases in the middle. The CDR3 has 12 residues. The CDR3, as DNA: TGTGCCAGCAGTTTGAGACCGGGGGAGCAGTACTTC. Protein sequence: CASSLRPGEQYF.

This clone was detected only a few times. The chain employs TRBV25-1 and TRBJ2-7; 7 bases align to TRBD1. The V and J ends lost 0 bases and 3 bases, in that order; junction bases with no gene match: 2. The CDR3 is 14 amino acids. Germline V gene sequence: CDR1 MGHDK, CDR2 SYGVNS. The CDR3 here is CASSEYRQGYEQYF. The CDR3 coding sequence is TGTGCCAGCAGTGAATACCGACAGGGCTACGAGCAGTACTTC.